This is a list of T cell receptor beta chains from one sample in a study of beta chain features in type 1 diabetes. Libraries were prepared by immunoSEQ multiplex PCR; TCRdb keeps only in-frame clonotypes and omits some of them. The data show 250,000 to 300,000 clones, 8% seen once. Specimen: central memory CD4+ T cells from blood. These receptors came from a woman aged 18 to 35 in good health. Each CDR3 is given with its conserved first and last residue. The order of the fields is D gene, V gene, clone size, J gene, CDR3 DNA, CDR3 protein. The D gene is left open where the match is weak. Where a row states a size, it is once, few, many or the class of an expanded clone; other rows omit it.

d_gene: .
v_gene: TRBV12-5
abundance: .
j_gene: TRBJ1-3
CDR3nt: TGTGCTAGTGGTCAGGGCTCTGGAAACACCATATATTTT
CDR3aa: CASGQGSGNTIYF

d_gene: .
v_gene: TRBV27
abundance: .
j_gene: TRBJ1-5
CDR3nt: TGTGCCAGCGGAATAACGAATGGGGCCAATCAGCCCCAGCATTTT
CDR3aa: CASGITNGANQPQHF

d_gene: .
v_gene: TRBV7-2
abundance: few
j_gene: TRBJ2-7
CDR3nt: TGTGCCAGCAGCTTAGGCTCAGGGTTGGGGGAGCAGTACTTC
CDR3aa: CASSLGSGLGEQYF

d_gene: TRBD2
v_gene: TRBV7-2
abundance: .
j_gene: TRBJ2-4
CDR3nt: TGTGCCAGCAGCTTAGGACTAGCGGGAGGGCTAGCCAAAAACATTCAGTACTTC
CDR3aa: CASSLGLAGGLAKNIQYF

d_gene: .
v_gene: TRBV7-9
abundance: .
j_gene: TRBJ1-4
CDR3nt: TGTGCCAGCAGCTTAGCAGGGATTGGGGCAACTAATGAAAAACTGTTTTTT
CDR3aa: CASSLAGIGATNEKLFF

d_gene: .
v_gene: TRBV5-4
abundance: many
j_gene: TRBJ1-1
CDR3nt: TGTGCCAGCAGCTTGGGTGTAGGGACGAACACTGAAGCTTTCTTT
CDR3aa: CASSLGVGTNTEAFF

d_gene: .
v_gene: TRBV6-6
abundance: .
j_gene: TRBJ1-5
CDR3nt: TGTGCCAGCAGTCCCGAAGGAGGGGGCAATCAGCCCCAGCATTTT
CDR3aa: CASSPEGGGNQPQHF

d_gene: .
v_gene: TRBV15
abundance: few
j_gene: TRBJ1-5
CDR3nt: TGTGCCACCAGCAGATCCGCACAGAACAATCAGCCCCAGCATTTT
CDR3aa: CATSRSAQNNQPQHF

d_gene: .
v_gene: TRBV5-1
abundance: few
j_gene: TRBJ2-5
CDR3nt: TGCGCCAGCAAGTCGGGACCGGGGGAGACCCAGTACTTC
CDR3aa: CASKSGPGETQYF

d_gene: TRBD1
v_gene: TRBV18
abundance: few
j_gene: TRBJ2-7
CDR3nt: TGTGCCAGCTCGCCCGACAGGGTGAGCTCCTACGAGCAGTACTTC
CDR3aa: CASSPDRVSSYEQYF

d_gene: TRBD1
v_gene: TRBV7-3
abundance: .
j_gene: TRBJ2-3
CDR3nt: TGTGCCAGCAGCCCCCGGGACAGGGTAACAGAAACCTTGTGTTTT
CDR3aa: CASSPRDRVTETLCF

d_gene: .
v_gene: TRBV6-5
abundance: .
j_gene: TRBJ2-6
CDR3nt: TGTGCCAGCAGTCCAATGGGGGCTGGGGCCAACGTCCTGACTTTC
CDR3aa: CASSPMGAGANVLTF

d_gene: TRBD1
v_gene: TRBV7-2
abundance: .
j_gene: TRBJ1-1
CDR3nt: TGTGCCAGCAGCGACACCGGACAGGGGGGGTCAGCTTTCTTT
CDR3aa: CASSDTGQGGSAFF

d_gene: TRBD1
v_gene: TRBV6-1
abundance: .
j_gene: TRBJ2-7
CDR3nt: TGTGCCAGCAGTGAAGGGGGACAGCTATACGAGCAGTACTTC
CDR3aa: CASSEGGQLYEQYF

d_gene: .
v_gene: TRBV30
abundance: .
j_gene: TRBJ1-1
CDR3nt: TGTGCCTGGAGTTTCCGGGGGTCACGGAGCACTGAAGCTTTCTTT
CDR3aa: CAWSFRGSRSTEAFF

d_gene: .
v_gene: TRBV30
abundance: many
j_gene: TRBJ1-5
CDR3nt: TGTGCCTGGAGCCCACCAACTACAGGTTTTCAGCCCCAGCATTTT
CDR3aa: CAWSPPTTGFQPQHF

d_gene: .
v_gene: TRBV2
abundance: .
j_gene: TRBJ2-3
CDR3nt: TGTGCCAGCAGTGAAATGCCTTACAGTACGGATACGCAGTATTTT
CDR3aa: CASSEMPYSTDTQYF

d_gene: TRBD1
v_gene: TRBV5-1
abundance: few
j_gene: TRBJ2-1
CDR3nt: TGCGCCAGCAGCTTGTGGGACAGTTCCTACAATGAGCAGTTCTTC
CDR3aa: CASSLWDSSYNEQFF

d_gene: .
v_gene: TRBV6-5
abundance: .
j_gene: TRBJ2-7
CDR3nt: TGTGCCAGCAGGCCGGGTCCTTCTTCCTACGAGCAGTACTTC
CDR3aa: CASRPGPSSYEQYF

d_gene: TRBD1
v_gene: TRBV28
abundance: few
j_gene: TRBJ1-1
CDR3nt: TGTGCCAGCAGTCGTGGACAGGGGGCGATTGAAGCTTTCTTT
CDR3aa: CASSRGQGAIEAFF

d_gene: .
v_gene: TRBV28
abundance: many
j_gene: TRBJ1-1
CDR3nt: TGTGCCAGCAAGAGTTTGGATGCTGAAGCTTTCTTT
CDR3aa: CASKSLDAEAFF

d_gene: .
v_gene: TRBV6-6
abundance: .
j_gene: TRBJ1-4
CDR3nt: TGTGCCAGCAGTTACGGGCAGGGGAAGGTTAACGAAAAACTGTTTTTT
CDR3aa: CASSYGQGKVNEKLFF

d_gene: .
v_gene: TRBV30
abundance: .
j_gene: TRBJ1-1
CDR3nt: TGTGCCTGGAGTGCTACAGGGACGATAGAGGCTTTCTTT
CDR3aa: CAWSATGTIEAFF

d_gene: .
v_gene: TRBV2
abundance: few
j_gene: TRBJ1-2
CDR3nt: TGTGCCAGCAGTGAAATCAGGGGATCTAACTATGGCTACACCTTC
CDR3aa: CASSEIRGSNYGYTF

d_gene: .
v_gene: TRBV4-3
abundance: many
j_gene: TRBJ2-1
CDR3nt: TGCGCCAGCAGCCCCCAAAGTTTAACCGGGAATGAGCAGTTCTTC
CDR3aa: CASSPQSLTGNEQFF

d_gene: .
v_gene: TRBV9
abundance: .
j_gene: TRBJ1-2
CDR3nt: TGTGCCAGCAGCGTAGAAGGCACTGCATTCTATGGCTACACCTTC
CDR3aa: CASSVEGTAFYGYTF

d_gene: TRBD1
v_gene: TRBV7-9
abundance: few
j_gene: TRBJ1-2
CDR3nt: TGTGCCAGCAGCCCGGACAGGGACTATGGCTACACCTTC
CDR3aa: CASSPDRDYGYTF

d_gene: .
v_gene: TRBV18
abundance: many
j_gene: TRBJ2-2
CDR3nt: TGTGCCAGCTCACCTCGAGCCGGGGTCGACACCGGGGAGCTGTTTTTT
CDR3aa: CASSPRAGVDTGELFF

d_gene: .
v_gene: TRBV10-2
abundance: few
j_gene: TRBJ2-7
CDR3nt: TGCGCCAGCCATGGACAGCTCTCCGAGCAGTACTTC
CDR3aa: CASHGQLSEQYF

d_gene: .
v_gene: TRBV7-9
abundance: few
j_gene: TRBJ1-4
CDR3nt: TGTGCCAGCAGCCGACCCTTCAGCGGAGTTGAAAAACTGTTTTTT
CDR3aa: CASSRPFSGVEKLFF

d_gene: .
v_gene: TRBV7-9
abundance: few
j_gene: TRBJ1-2
CDR3nt: TGTGCCAGCAGCTTGACAGGCGATAACTATGGCTACACCTTC
CDR3aa: CASSLTGDNYGYTF

d_gene: .
v_gene: TRBV6-5
abundance: .
j_gene: TRBJ2-3
CDR3nt: TGTGCCAGCAGTTTCAGGAGCACAGATACGCAGTATTTT
CDR3aa: CASSFRSTDTQYF

d_gene: .
v_gene: TRBV7-8
abundance: .
j_gene: TRBJ2-1
CDR3nt: TGTGCCAGCAGCTTAGCTGGGGGCAGCGTGAAGAATGAGCAGTTCTTC
CDR3aa: CASSLAGGSVKNEQFF

d_gene: .
v_gene: TRBV7-3
abundance: few
j_gene: TRBJ2-2
CDR3nt: TGTGCCAGCAGACCCTCCCGGGCAGGGACGAACACCGGGGAGCTGTTTTTT
CDR3aa: CASRPSRAGTNTGELFF

d_gene: .
v_gene: TRBV15
abundance: .
j_gene: TRBJ1-4
CDR3nt: TGTGCCACCAGCAGGCCAGGGGACTGGGAAAAACTGTTTTTT
CDR3aa: CATSRPGDWEKLFF

d_gene: .
v_gene: TRBV5-4
abundance: few
j_gene: TRBJ1-5
CDR3nt: TGTGCCAGCAGCTTCACGCATACTCGACATCTTAGCAATCAGCCCCAGCATTTT
CDR3aa: CASSFTHTRHLSNQPQHF

d_gene: TRBD2
v_gene: TRBV10-3
abundance: few
j_gene: TRBJ2-1
CDR3nt: TGTGCCATCAGTGAGCCGGGACTAGCTGCCAGCTCCTACAATGAGCAGTTCTTC
CDR3aa: CAISEPGLAASSYNEQFF

d_gene: TRBD1
v_gene: TRBV14
abundance: .
j_gene: TRBJ1-1
CDR3nt: TGTGCCAGCAGCCAACGGGACAGGGGGACTGAAGCTTTCTTT
CDR3aa: CASSQRDRGTEAFF

d_gene: .
v_gene: TRBV15
abundance: many
j_gene: TRBJ2-1
CDR3nt: TGTGCCACCACGACGGCAGAGGGCTACAATGAGCAGTTCTTC
CDR3aa: CATTTAEGYNEQFF

d_gene: TRBD1
v_gene: TRBV7-3
abundance: .
j_gene: TRBJ2-1
CDR3nt: TGTGCCAGCAGCTCACCGGACAGGATCAATGAGCAGTTCTTC
CDR3aa: CASSSPDRINEQFF

d_gene: .
v_gene: TRBV6-1
abundance: .
j_gene: TRBJ1-1
CDR3nt: TGTGCCAGCAGCGAACCTAAGCCGACAGACGGAGCTTTCTTT
CDR3aa: CASSEPKPTDGAFF

d_gene: TRBD1
v_gene: TRBV4-3
abundance: many
j_gene: TRBJ2-4
CDR3nt: TGCGCCAGCAGCCAACGTCTACCTACGGGAACAGGGGTAGCCAAAAACATTCAGTACTTC
CDR3aa: CASSQRLPTGTGVAKNIQYF

d_gene: .
v_gene: TRBV4-3
abundance: .
j_gene: TRBJ2-1
CDR3nt: TGCGCCAGCAGCCAAGATCGGGCGGATAAAGGGCATGAGCAGTTCTTC
CDR3aa: CASSQDRADKGHEQFF

d_gene: TRBD1
v_gene: TRBV5-4
abundance: few
j_gene: TRBJ1-2
CDR3nt: TGTGCCAGCAGCTTAGACAGGGCCAACTATGGCTACACCTTC
CDR3aa: CASSLDRANYGYTF

d_gene: TRBD1
v_gene: TRBV18
abundance: .
j_gene: TRBJ1-1
CDR3nt: TGTGCCAGCTCACAAGGACAGGGTCACACTGAAGCTTTCTTT
CDR3aa: CASSQGQGHTEAFF

d_gene: .
v_gene: TRBV11-3
abundance: .
j_gene: TRBJ2-4
CDR3nt: TGTGCCAGCAGCTTAGGGGGGTTTGCGGTAGCCAAAAACATTCAGTACTTC
CDR3aa: CASSLGGFAVAKNIQYF

d_gene: .
v_gene: TRBV7-8
abundance: .
j_gene: TRBJ1-1
CDR3nt: TGTGCCAGCAGCTACGGAGGTGGGAACACTGAAGCTTTCTTT
CDR3aa: CASSYGGGNTEAFF

d_gene: .
v_gene: TRBV6-5
abundance: .
j_gene: TRBJ2-2
CDR3nt: TGTGCCGGGCGAAGGGGGGTGCGCACCGGGGAGCTGTTTTTT
CDR3aa: CAGRRGVRTGELFF

d_gene: .
v_gene: TRBV11-3
abundance: few
j_gene: TRBJ2-7
CDR3nt: TGTGCCAGCAGCTTAAGTCCCGCCGTGCAATACTTC
CDR3aa: CASSLSPAVQYF

d_gene: TRBD1
v_gene: TRBV5-1
abundance: few
j_gene: TRBJ2-4
CDR3nt: TGCGCCAGCAGCGCCGACAGGGTGGTTGACATTCAGTACTTC
CDR3aa: CASSADRVVDIQYF

d_gene: TRBD2
v_gene: TRBV11-2
abundance: few
j_gene: TRBJ2-3
CDR3nt: TGTGCCAGCAGCTTGACACTATCGGGAGGGGCAGATACGCAGTATTTT
CDR3aa: CASSLTLSGGADTQYF

d_gene: .
v_gene: TRBV9
abundance: .
j_gene: TRBJ2-3
CDR3nt: TGTGCCAGCAATCGGGCAGGGTCTAGCACAGATACGCAGTATTTT
CDR3aa: CASNRAGSSTDTQYF